A selection of T cell receptor beta chains follows, all from one sample in a study of cytomegalovirus exposure and HLA in healthy donors. Generated by immunoSEQ multiplex PCR, the TCRdb table keeps only in-frame clones and is missing some. The data show roughly 100,000 clones, around 75% seen once. Sequencing input: PBMCs. The receptor source for this set is a man aged 25-45 years in good health and CMV-seropositive. Each CDR3 is given with its conserved first and last residue. The D gene is left open where the match is weak. Size tells how often a clone was seen (once, few, many) or the class of an expanded clone, and some rows leave it out.

V: TRBV18; J: TRBJ1-4; size: NA; D: NA; CDR3: CASSRPPINEKLFF; DNA: TGTGCCAGCTCACGACCTCCAATTAATGAAAAACTGTTTTTT
V: TRBV28; J: TRBJ2-1; size: NA; D: NA; CDR3: CASSLLDSPASGEQFF; DNA: TGTGCCAGCAGTTTATTGGACAGCCCCGCTAGCGGTGAGCAGTTCTTC
V: TRBV14; J: TRBJ2-1; size: NA; D: NA; CDR3: CASSQDPLPLNEQFF; DNA: TGTGCCAGCAGCCAAGACCCTCTCCCACTAAATGAGCAGTTCTTC
V: TRBV5-1; J: TRBJ1-1; size: NA; D: TRBD1; CDR3: CASSLATGTVNTEAFF; DNA: TGCGCCAGCAGCTTGGCAACCGGGACAGTGAACACTGAAGCTTTCTTT
V: TRBV7-8; J: TRBJ1-6; size: NA; D: NA; CDR3: CASSYTRSNSPLHF; DNA: TGTGCCAGCAGTTATACACGTTCGAATTCACCCCTCCACTTT
V: TRBV19; J: TRBJ1-5; size: NA; D: NA; CDR3: CASGMGGQPQHF; DNA: TGTGCCAGTGGGATGGGGGGTCAGCCCCAGCATTTT
V: TRBV5-5; J: TRBJ2-7; size: NA; D: TRBD1; CDR3: CASSRTGTSYEQYF; DNA: TGTGCCAGCAGCCGGACAGGGACCTCCTACGAGCAGTACTTC
V: TRBV9; J: TRBJ1-2; size: NA; D: NA; CDR3: CASSVRGAGGYTF; DNA: TGTGCCAGCAGCGTCCGAGGGGCGGGAGGCTACACCTTC
V: TRBV6-1; J: TRBJ1-1; size: NA; D: NA; CDR3: CASEGFSGSYTEAFF; DNA: TGTGCCAGCGAAGGCTTTTCAGGGTCATACACTGAAGCTTTCTTT
V: TRBV6-6; J: TRBJ2-5; size: NA; D: TRBD2; CDR3: CASRFGRGGWDETQYF; DNA: TGTGCCAGCAGGTTTGGGCGGGGGGGTTGGGACGAGACCCAGTACTTC
V: TRBV9; J: TRBJ1-3; size: NA; D: NA; CDR3: CASSAKGVRSASGNTIYF; DNA: TGTGCCAGCAGCGCCAAAGGGGTTAGGTCGGCTTCTGGAAACACCATATATTTT
V: TRBV2; J: TRBJ2-2; size: few; D: NA; CDR3: CASSDFDTGELFF; DNA: TGTGCCAGCAGTGACTTTGACACCGGGGAGCTGTTTTTT
V: TRBV27; J: TRBJ1-6; size: NA; D: NA; CDR3: CASTSLPSGSPLHF; DNA: TGTGCCAGCACCTCGTTGCCCTCAGGATCACCCCTCCACTTT
V: TRBV4-1; J: TRBJ2-1; size: once; D: TRBD2; CDR3: CASSQGTTSGAYNEQFF; DNA: TGCGCCAGCAGCCAAGGAACGACTAGCGGGGCCTACAATGAGCAGTTCTTC
V: TRBV6-5; J: TRBJ1-2; size: NA; D: NA; CDR3: CASSYAPSGGYYGYTF; DNA: TGTGCCAGCAGTTACGCCCCCAGCGGAGGTTACTATGGCTACACCTTC
V: TRBV10-3; J: TRBJ1-1; size: NA; D: TRBD1; CDR3: CAISEPKTGATEAFF; DNA: TGTGCCATCAGTGAGCCGAAGACAGGGGCCACTGAAGCTTTCTTT
V: TRBV5-1; J: TRBJ2-3; size: NA; D: TRBD1; CDR3: CASRTGGDTDTQYF; DNA: TGCGCCAGCAGGACAGGGGGCGACACAGATACGCAGTATTTT
V: TRBV4-1; J: TRBJ1-2; size: NA; D: TRBD1; CDR3: CASSQPGRGLGYTF; DNA: TGCGCCAGCAGCCAACCCGGCAGGGGGCTTGGCTACACCTTC
V: TRBV28; J: TRBJ1-2; size: NA; D: TRBD1; CDR3: CASGGGAGSYYGYTF; DNA: TGTGCCAGTGGAGGGGGCGCGGGGTCTTACTATGGCTACACCTTC
V: TRBV28; J: TRBJ1-5; size: NA; D: NA; CDR3: CASHLRGYSNQPQHF; DNA: TGTGCCAGCCATCTCCGGGGTTATAGCAATCAGCCCCAGCATTTT
V: TRBV5-4; J: TRBJ2-7; size: NA; D: TRBD1; CDR3: CASSLVTGRSSYEQYF; DNA: TGTGCCAGCAGCTTGGTGACAGGGAGAAGCTCCTACGAGCAGTACTTC
V: TRBV7-9; J: TRBJ2-7; size: NA; D: NA; CDR3: CASSLSPLASPSYEQYF; DNA: TGTGCCAGCAGCCTCAGCCCCCTAGCGTCCCCCTCCTACGAGCAGTACTTC
V: TRBV5-1; J: TRBJ2-1; size: NA; D: NA; CDR3: CASSLEGGPYNEQFF; DNA: TGCGCCAGCAGCTTAGAAGGGGGTCCCTACAATGAGCAGTTCTTC
V: TRBV25-1; J: TRBJ1-2; size: NA; D: NA; CDR3: CASSDIEGYFGYTF; DNA: TGTGCCAGCAGTGATATAGAGGGTTACTTTGGCTACACCTTC
V: TRBV4-1; J: TRBJ1-1; size: once; D: TRBD1; CDR3: CASSQETGTGLAEAFF; DNA: TGCGCCAGCAGCCAGGAAACAGGGACAGGTTTGGCCGAAGCTTTCTTT
V: TRBV7-9; J: TRBJ1-2; size: NA; D: NA; CDR3: CASSLAWPRGYGYTF; DNA: TGTGCCAGCAGCTTAGCGTGGCCGAGAGGCTATGGCTACACCTTC
V: TRBV4-1; J: TRBJ1-4; size: NA; D: TRBD1; CDR3: CASSQGRQGNEKLFF; DNA: TGCGCCAGCAGCCAAGGCCGACAGGGAAATGAAAAACTGTTTTTT
V: TRBV10-3; J: TRBJ2-1; size: NA; D: NA; CDR3: CAINSGDSYNEQFF; DNA: TGTGCCATCAACTCCGGGGACTCCTACAATGAGCAGTTCTTC
V: TRBV18; J: TRBJ2-7; size: NA; D: NA; CDR3: CASSLIEGNEQYF; DNA: TGTGCCAGCTCCCTAATTGAGGGTAACGAGCAGTACTTC
V: TRBV2; J: TRBJ1-3; size: NA; D: NA; CDR3: CASITDGNTIYF; DNA: TGTGCCAGCATAACAGACGGAAACACCATATATTTT
V: TRBV9; J: TRBJ1-1; size: NA; D: NA; CDR3: CASSVQEGNTEAFF; DNA: TGTGCCAGCAGCGTTCAGGAGGGAAACACTGAAGCTTTCTTT
V: TRBV28; J: TRBJ1-5; size: NA; D: NA; CDR3: CASSSGRGADQPQHF; DNA: TGTGCCAGCAGCTCGGGCCGGGGGGCTGATCAGCCCCAGCATTTT
V: TRBV2; J: TRBJ1-1; size: NA; D: TRBD1; CDR3: CASSWTGGSVRNTEAFF; DNA: TGTGCCAGCAGCTGGACAGGGGGTTCGGTAAGGAACACTGAAGCTTTCTTT
V: TRBV5-1; J: TRBJ2-5; size: NA; D: NA; CDR3: CASSSGGVETQYF; DNA: TGCGCCAGCAGCTCCGGTGGAGTAGAGACCCAGTACTTC
V: TRBV16; J: TRBJ1-4; size: NA; D: TRBD1; CDR3: CASSHEGQGGGKLFF; DNA: TGTGCCAGCAGCCACGAAGGACAGGGTGGTGGAAAACTGTTTTTT
V: TRBV7-4; J: TRBJ1-5; size: NA; D: NA; CDR3: CASSLRGGDQPQHF; DNA: TGTGCCAGCAGCCTCCGAGGTGGCGACCAGCCCCAGCATTTT
V: TRBV13; J: TRBJ2-1; size: NA; D: TRBD2; CDR3: CASSLVAGGRYNEQFF; DNA: TGTGCCAGCAGCTTAGTAGCGGGGGGGAGGTACAATGAGCAGTTCTTC
V: TRBV5-6; J: TRBJ1-2; size: NA; D: TRBD1; CDR3: CASSADREQFYGYTF; DNA: TGTGCCAGCAGCGCGGACAGGGAGCAATTCTATGGCTACACCTTC
V: TRBV4-3; J: TRBJ2-4; size: NA; D: NA; CDR3: CASSQDLSGAKNIQYF; DNA: TGCGCCAGCAGCCAAGATCTTTCGGGGGCCAAAAACATTCAGTACTTC
V: TRBV28; J: TRBJ2-3; size: NA; D: TRBD1; CDR3: CASSSGQGTDTQYF; DNA: TGTGCCAGCAGCTCGGGACAGGGAACAGATACGCAGTATTTT
V: TRBV5-4; J: TRBJ1-2; size: once; D: TRBD1; CDR3: CASIKQGARGYTF; DNA: TGTGCCAGCATCAAACAGGGGGCGCGTGGCTACACCTTC
V: TRBV27; J: TRBJ2-1; size: NA; D: TRBD2; CDR3: CASIPVSGGTNEQFF; DNA: TGTGCCAGCATTCCCGTTAGCGGGGGCACGAATGAGCAGTTCTTC
V: TRBV27; J: TRBJ2-7; size: NA; D: NA; CDR3: CASSPNAYEQYF; DNA: TGTGCCAGCAGTCCCAATGCCTACGAGCAGTACTTC
V: TRBV7-2; J: TRBJ2-7; size: NA; D: NA; CDR3: CASSFGHAALQGQYF; DNA: TGTGCCAGCAGCTTCGGACACGCCGCCTTGCAGGGGCAGTACTTC
V: TRBV30; J: TRBJ1-1; size: NA; D: NA; CDR3: CAWSRVNTEAFF; DNA: TGTGCCTGGAGCAGGGTGAACACTGAAGCTTTCTTT
V: TRBV2; J: TRBJ2-5; size: once; D: TRBD2; CDR3: CASSLAGPGETQYF; DNA: TGTGCCAGCAGCCTAGCGGGGCCTGGAGAGACCCAGTACTTC
V: TRBV5-5; J: TRBJ1-2; size: NA; D: NA; CDR3: CASSSTDNYGYTF; DNA: TGTGCCAGCAGCTCAACAGATAACTATGGCTACACCTTC
V: TRBV5-4; J: TRBJ2-3; size: NA; D: TRBD1; CDR3: CASTGTGTTDTQYF; DNA: TGTGCCAGCACCGGGACAGGGACCACAGATACGCAGTATTTT